Sequencing of this T cell receptor (beta chain) was carried out in a study of regulatory T cells in long-lasting Graves disease. Study background: Graves' patients diagnosed newly had used antithyroid drugs under 3 months. Study-level results: Persistent disease samples used TRBV28, TRBJ1-2 and TRBJ2-5 preferentially.

This clonotype was seen a handful of times. Its antigen is currently unknown. HTBI primers from iRepertoire and Arm-PCR of CDR3 regions yielded the TCR beta libraries. TCRdb processed the multiplex PCR reads anew with MiXCR; each CDR3 protein has one entry. There are some 450,000 distinct CDR3 sequences in the sample; roughly 17% occur only once, and roughly 10% lies in the top ten. Trimming removed 2 bases from V and 1 base from J, with 12 bases in between. This CDR3 comprises 16 residues. Germline CDR1 SGHVS, CDR2 FQNEAQ. Time point here: newly diagnosed GD, antithyroid drugs for less than 3 months. Isolated PBMC RNA provided the starting material for the TCR library. These data were also filed under a second study, of T cells in Graves' hyperthyroidism and ophthalmopathy. According to that study: TCR CDR3 regions were first amplified by RT-PCR with HTBI primers. Peripheral blood also featured most of the thyroid clonotypes expanded above 0.001.

J is TRBJ2-1 and V is TRBV7-8; tentative D call: TRBD2 (7 bases). This specimen consisted of peripheral blood mononuclear cells (PBMCs), obtained at new diagnosis, from a patient treated with antithyroid drugs. This receptor was obtained from a woman in her 30s with Graves disease. The DNA of the CDR3 is TGTGCCAGCAGCTTACGGCGGGGGCCTTCCTACAATGAGCAGTTCTTC. Protein sequence: CASSLRRGPSYNEQFF. The whole variable domain, remainder taken from reference TRBV7-8 and TRBJ2-1, is GAGVSQSPRYKVAKRGQDVALRCDPISGHVSLFWYQQALGQGPEFLTYFQNEAQLDKSGLPSDRFFAERPEGSVSTLKIQRTQQEDSAVYLCASSLRRGPSYNEQFFGPGTRLTVL.